This record concerns one TCR beta chain sequence. No antigen is known for it. PCR primers comprised 60 Vbeta and 13 Jbeta primers. Clones were sequenced by immunoSEQ multiplex PCR, and TCRdb holds only the in-frame ones, with some missing. The data show approximately 100,000 clones, about 9.5% seen once. Trimming shortened V by 1 base and J by 0 bases, and 13 bases separated the two germline ends. Looked up from germline, CDR1 is PRHDT and CDR2 is FYEKMQ (reference sequence). The CDR3 has 16 residues. The sample originates from a study of cytomegalovirus exposure and HLA in healthy donors. Whole-study findings and limits: Within an earlier analysis, most TCR beta V segments proved productive either about 87% or about 30% of the time.

The rearrangement uses TRBV13 and TRBJ2-7; D remains ambiguous. Sample: PBMCs. The TCR comes from a man aged 35-49 years in good health and CMV-seropositive. CDR3 in amino acids: CASSLAGSVASYEQYF. The CDR3 coding sequence is TGTGCCAGCAGCTTAGCGGGTTCTGTCGCCTCCTACGAGCAGTACTTC.